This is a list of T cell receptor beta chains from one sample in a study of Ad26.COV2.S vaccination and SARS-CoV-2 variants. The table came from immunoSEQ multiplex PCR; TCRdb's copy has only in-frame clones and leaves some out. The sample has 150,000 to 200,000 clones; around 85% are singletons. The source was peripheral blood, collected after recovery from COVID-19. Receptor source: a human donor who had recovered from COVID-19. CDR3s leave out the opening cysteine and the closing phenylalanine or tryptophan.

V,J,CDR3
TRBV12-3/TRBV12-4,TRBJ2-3,ASSRGDTDTQY
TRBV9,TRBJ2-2,ASSPEGGHGELF
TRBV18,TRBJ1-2,ASSPPGHLGVVT
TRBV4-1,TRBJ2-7,ASSQESQAQGSYEQY
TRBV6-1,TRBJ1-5,ASSPGGNQPQH
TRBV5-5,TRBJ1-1,ASSFASLNTEAF
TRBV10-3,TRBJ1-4,AISATGGDNEKLF
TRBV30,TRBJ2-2,AWSVGQGNTGELF
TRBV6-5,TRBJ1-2,ASNRGQGAYYGYT
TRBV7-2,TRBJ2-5,ASMLERFQETQY
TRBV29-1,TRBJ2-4,SVGRKRLAARNIQY
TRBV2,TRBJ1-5,ASKSGPNQPQH
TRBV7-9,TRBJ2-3,ASRGRVANTQY
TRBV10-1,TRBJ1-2,ASSEKGNYGYT
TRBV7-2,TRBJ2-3,ASSRTSGENTQY
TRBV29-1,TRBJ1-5,SAGGGASNQPQH
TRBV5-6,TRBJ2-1,ASSLRGSSYNEQF
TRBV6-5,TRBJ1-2,ASSNLRGGYGYT
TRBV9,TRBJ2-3,ASSGGADTQY
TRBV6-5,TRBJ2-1,VSSLAVNNEQF
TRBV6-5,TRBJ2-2,ASRGREGPGELF
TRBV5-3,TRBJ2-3,ARSLIQRCTDTQY
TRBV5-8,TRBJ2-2,ASSPGSEGYGYTGELF
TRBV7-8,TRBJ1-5,ASSLGVVKSQPQH
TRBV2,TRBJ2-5,ASWLAETQY
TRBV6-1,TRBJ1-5,ASSEYGNQPQH
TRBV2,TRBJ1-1,ASSLGSGWAF
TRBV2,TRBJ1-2,ASSGDRSNYGYT
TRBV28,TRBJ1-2,ASSLFGDGYT
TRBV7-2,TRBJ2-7,ASSLSGTDTYEQY
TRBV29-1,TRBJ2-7,SVEGLNEQY
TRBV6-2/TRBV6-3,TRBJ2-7,ASSYGRTYEQY
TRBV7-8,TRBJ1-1,ASSLVGPGNTEAF
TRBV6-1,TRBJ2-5,ASSEMTRLQETQY
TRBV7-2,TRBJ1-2,ASSLGGRGYT
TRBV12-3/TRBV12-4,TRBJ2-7,ASRTGRFYEQY
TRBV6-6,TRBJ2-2,ASSYGGTGELF
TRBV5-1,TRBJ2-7,ASSLGLAEQY
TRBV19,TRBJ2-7,ASSIDFRTGRNEQY
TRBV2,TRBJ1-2,ASSLGQEANYGYT
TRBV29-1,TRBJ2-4,SVGGGPTGNIQY
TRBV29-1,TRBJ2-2,SVQGAGELF
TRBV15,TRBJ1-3,ATSSPIKQVFPGNTIY
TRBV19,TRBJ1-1,ASTPLGSAEAF
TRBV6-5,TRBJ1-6,ASSPPDSPLH
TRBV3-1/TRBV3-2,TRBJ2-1,ASSQDLGLAYNEQF
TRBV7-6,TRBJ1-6,ASGGGGGNSSPLH
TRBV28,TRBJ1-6,ASSLGDRYNSPLH
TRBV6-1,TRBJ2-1,ASSELGGLNTYNEQF
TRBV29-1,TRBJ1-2,SAAPAGFNYGYT
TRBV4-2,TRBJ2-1,ASSQDWRAGGFYNEQF
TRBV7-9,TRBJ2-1,ASSNNRLASTYNEQF
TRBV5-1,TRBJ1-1,ASSLRLNTEAF
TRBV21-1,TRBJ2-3,ASSKRGGQGDYGADTQY